These 24 T cell receptor beta chains came from one sample sequenced in a study of post-analysis software for immune sequencing data. Carried by the TCR beta cDNA libraries were unique molecular identifiers. Each CDR3 protein gets one entry after TCRdb re-called the PCR reads with MiXCR. Here the sample spans 350,000 to 500,000 distinct CDR3 sequences, about 40% being singletons. Regarding the study as a whole: The five TRBV segments detected at higher frequency in patients than in controls included TRBV5-6, TRBV5-1 and TRBV20-1.

The antigens of these receptors remain unknown. The specimen was blood. The receptors stem from a girl aged 2 to 9 with multiple sclerosis.

This clonotype has just a few counts. The rearrangement uses TRBV7-8 and TRBJ1-1; D is undetermined. The V and J ends lost 3 bases and 3 bases respectively, with 17 bases between them. The germline CDR1 and CDR2 sequences are SGHVS and FQNEAQ. There are 16 residues in the CDR3. CDR3 in DNA: TGTGCCAGCAGCTTCAAGTTTCGCAGGAGGCACACTGAAGCTTTCTTT. Amino acid sequence: CASSFKFRRRHTEAFF.

With regard to this clonotype: A much larger clone is a single base away; this may be a read error. The chain has TRBV10-3 and TRBJ2-1; perhaps TRBD2 as D (5 bases). The germline gives CDR1 ENHRY, CDR2 SYGVKD. This CDR3 contains 13 residues. The CDR3 DNA reads as TGTGCCATCAGCCACCCTAGCTACGATGAGCAGTTCTTC. Protein sequence: CAISHPSYDEQFF.

This clonotype has more than one count but fewer than ten. J is TRBJ2-7 and V is TRBV29-1; 15 bases are a match to TRBD2. V shed 7 bases, J shed 2 bases, and the junction held 3 bases outside the gene matches. The CDR3 has 14 residues. From germline, CDR1 is SQVTM and CDR2 ANQGSEA. CDR3 sequence (DNA): TGCAGCGCTGGACTAGCGGGAGGGGCCTACGAGCAGTACTTC. It encodes CSAGLAGGAYEQYF.

The chain employs TRBV28 and TRBJ2-3; 13 bases are shared with TRBD2. V dropped 5 bases and J dropped 6; count of bases not matched to a gene: 11. The CDR3 is 17 amino acids. Germline CDR1 MDHEN, CDR2 SYDVKM. The CDR3: CASSPRTSGRVKDTQYF. The CDR3 nucleotides read TGTGCCAGCAGTCCACGGACTAGCGGGAGAGTAAAGGATACGCAGTATTTT.

This clonotype was observed a handful of times. CDR3 DNA sequence: TGTGCCAGCAGCTCGAGGGGGGGGATCGTAGAGACCCAGTACTTC. Protein product: CASSSRGGIVETQYF. The V gene is TRBV11-2, the J gene TRBJ2-5; tentative D call: TRBD2 (7 bases). Germline CDR1 SGHAT, CDR2 FQNNGV. V was trimmed by 4 bases and J by 4 bases, leaving 16 bases between them. The CDR3 covers 15 residues. The whole variable domain, filled in from reference TRBV11-2 and TRBJ2-5, reads EAGVAQSPRYKIIEKRQSVAFWCNPISGHATLYWYQQILGQGPKLLIQFQNNGVVDDSQLPKDRFSAERLKGVDSTLKIQPAKLEDSAVYLCASSSRGGIVETQYFGPGTRLLVL.

This clonotype was counted a few times. This sequence joins TRBV7-2 and TRBJ2-1; 8 bases align to TRBD2. This CDR3 contains 14 residues. Looked up from germline, CDR1 is SGHTA and CDR2 is FQGNSA. The J segment lost 6 bases and the V segment lost 5 bases, leaving 6 bases of the junction unmatched. The CDR3, as DNA: TGTGCCAGCAGCAGGGGACTAGGACGCAATGAGCAGTTCTTC. Translation gives CASSRGLGRNEQFF.

This clonotype was seen only a few times. The CDR3 DNA reads as TGCAGTGCGGATTCTAGGGGTGCCTACAATGAGCAGTTCTTC. Protein: CSADSRGAYNEQFF. The rearrangement joins TRBV20-1 to TRBJ2-1; D is possibly TRBD1 (5 bases). Trimming left V 6 bases short and J 2 bases short, with 14 bases between. Germline loops: CDR1 DFQATT, CDR2 SNEGSKA (reference sequence). The CDR3 is 14 residues long.

The genes are TRBV20-1 and TRBJ2-4, with 8 nucleotides matching TRBD1. From germline, CDR1 is DFQATT and CDR2 SNEGSKA (reference sequence). Trimming took 7 bases from V and 7 from J; bases not matched to a gene: 6. This CDR3 has 12 residues. The CDR3 coding sequence is TGCAGTGTGGACAGGGTAGAGAACATTCAGTACTTC. Residues: CSVDRVENIQYF.

Notes on this clonotype: The junction differs from germline at one of its ends, possibly a read error. The chain employs TRBV29-1 and TRBJ2-5; TRBD1 might be the D (5 bases). This CDR3 has 12 amino acids. The germline gives CDR1 SQVTM, CDR2 ANQGSEA. CDR3 in amino acids: CGVLKGEETQYF. The CDR3 nucleotides are TGCGGCGTGCTAAAAGGGGAAGAGACCCAGTACTTC.

This clonotype was seen only a few times. V is TRBV20-1 and J is TRBJ2-7, with TRBD1 matching over 8 bases. The CDR3 sequence is 16 residues long. V dropped 2 bases and J dropped 4; count of bases not matched to a gene: 13. CDR1 and CDR2 from the germline V gene are DFQATT and SNEGSKA (reference sequence). As DNA, the CDR3 is TGCAGTGCTAGATCCAGAAACAGGGGGTCACTGTACGAGCAGTACTTC. Translating gives CSARSRNRGSLYEQYF.

The V call is TRBV20-1, the J call TRBJ2-3, with 14 bases identical to TRBD2. The ends lost 3 bases at V and 4 bases at J; junction bases unmatched: 6. The germline CDR1 and CDR2 sequences are DFQATT and SNEGSKA (reference sequence). The CDR3 runs to 16 residues. CDR3 in amino acids: CSARGLAGAHSDTQYF. CDR3 DNA sequence: TGCAGTGCTAGGGGACTAGCGGGAGCTCATTCAGATACGCAGTATTTT.

V usage is TRBV9 and J usage is TRBJ2-1; D not resolved. The CDR3 is 12 residues long. V gave up 4 bases and J gave up 6 bases, with 8 bases separating them. Germline CDR1 SGDLS, CDR2 YYNGEE. CDR3 sequence (DNA): TGTGCCAGCAGCCCGCACATCAATGAGCAGTTCTTC. Translation gives CASSPHINEQFF.

As concerns this clonotype: Germline and junction disagree at one end, which may indicate a read error. CDR3 residues: CSARDDRDYQETQYF. The CDR3 nucleotides are TGCAGTGCCAGAGACGACCGGGACTACCAAGAGACCCAGTACTTC. This rearrangement joins TRBV20-1 to TRBJ2-5, with D possibly being TRBD2 (6 bases). This CDR3 is built from 15 residues. Germline loops: CDR1 DFQATT, CDR2 SNEGSKA (reference sequence).

The chain couples TRBV3-1 to TRBJ2-5; no clear D gene. This CDR3 is built from 13 residues. The germline CDR1 and CDR2 sequences are LGHDT and YNNKEL (reference sequence). V was pared by 8 bases and J by 0 bases, with 10 bases between. The chain's CDR3 is CASGDGNQETQYF. The CDR3 DNA reads as TGTGCCAGCGGCGACGGAAACCAAGAGACCCAGTACTTC.

The V call is TRBV28, the J call TRBJ2-7; D not certain. V was cut by 5 bases and J by 2 bases, with 10 bases left in between. The CDR3 sequence is 13 residues long. CDR1 and CDR2 from the germline V gene are MDHEN and SYDVKM. As DNA, the CDR3 is TGTGCCAGCAGTCCCCAGCTTCCCTACGAGCAGTACTTC. Its translation: CASSPQLPYEQYF. The full variable domain, completed using reference TRBV28 and TRBJ2-7, is DVKVTQSSRYLVKRTGEKVFLECVQDMDHENMFWYRQDPGLGLRLIYFSYDVKMKEKGDIPEGYSVSREKKERFSLILESASTNQTSMYLCASSPQLPYEQYFGPGTRLTVT.

This clonotype was recorded a few times. The rearrangement links TRBV29-1 to TRBJ2-1, with unresolved D. Per the germline V gene, CDR1 is SQVTM and CDR2 is ANQGSEA. CDR3 size: 13 residues. Trimming removed 5 bases from V and 0 bases from J, with 8 bases in between. The DNA for the CDR3 is TGCAGCGTTAATCCCTACTCCTACAATGAGCAGTTCTTC. It codes for CSVNPYSYNEQFF.

The CDR3 bases are TGTGCCAGCAGCCGAGGGGGAGAGAACGAGCAGTACTTC. The encoded protein is CASSRGGENEQYF. J is TRBJ2-7 and V is TRBV7-9; possible D gene TRBD1, 6 bases. CDR1 and CDR2 (germline): SEHNR, FQNEAQ (reference sequence). CDR3 size: 13 residues. Trimming stripped 5 bases from V and 5 bases from J, with 13 bases between.

The chain carries TRBV10-3 and TRBJ2-7; the D is unclear. The germline V gene encodes CDR1 ENHRY and CDR2 SYGVKD. The CDR3 is made up of 14 amino acids. V lost 0 bases and J lost 2, with 8 bases in between. This chain's CDR3 is CAISESIRPYEQYF. The CDR3 DNA is TGTGCCATCAGTGAGTCGATTCGTCCCTACGAGCAGTACTTC.

The gene calls are TRBV19 and TRBJ2-4; 9 positions agree with TRBD2. The J call is doubtful: the DNA matches TRBJ2-7 better. The CDR3 totals 15 residues. Germline V gene sequence: CDR1 LNHDA, CDR2 SQIVND (reference sequence). The CDR3 reads CASSISGSIDYEQYF. The CDR3 DNA is TGTGCCAGTAGTATTAGCGGGAGCATAGACTACGAGCAGTACTTC.

This clonotype was counted many times. The gene calls are TRBV20-1 and TRBJ2-7, with 11 bases lining up with TRBD2. Looked up from germline, CDR1 is DFQATT and CDR2 is SNEGSKA (reference sequence). The CDR3 spans 15 residues. Trimming at V came to 3 bases and at J to 4 bases, leaving 8 bases not matched to a gene. CDR3 residues: CSARGTSGSDYEQYF. For the CDR3, the DNA is TGCAGTGCTAGGGGAACTAGCGGGAGTGATTACGAGCAGTACTTC.

The table lists this clonotype with many counts. The rearrangement joins TRBV7-3 to TRBJ2-3, with TRBD2 matching over 8 bases. Germline lookup yields CDR1 SGHTA and CDR2 FQGTGA. The CDR3 loop spans 16 amino acids. The junction had 10 bases not matched to a gene; V was cut back by 4 bases and J by 4 bases. CDR3: CASSSMGGGFADTQYF. The DNA for the CDR3 is TGTGCCAGCAGCTCCATGGGCGGGGGGTTTGCAGATACGCAGTATTTT.

The chain couples TRBV4-1 to TRBJ1-5, with D possibly TRBD1 on 5 matching bases. The CDR3 runs 18 residues. Germline V CDR1 and CDR2: MGHRA, YSYEKL. V lost 0 bases and J 3 bases, leaving 18 bases between the germline ends. The CDR3 coding sequence is TGCGCCAGCAGCCAAGAGACGTCGGGACTCAAGTTCAATCAGCCCCAGCATTTT. Translating gives CASSQETSGLKFNQPQHF.

CDR3 nucleotide sequence: TGTGCCAGCAGCTTACTCGGCAGGGGGAACTCCTACGAGCAGTACTTC. Amino acids: CASSLLGRGNSYEQYF. The J gene is TRBJ2-7, the V gene TRBV7-9; 7 nucleotides align to TRBD1. CDR1 SEHNR and CDR2 FQNEAQ come from the germline V gene (reference sequence). J lost 0 bases, V lost 2 bases, and 7 bases had no gene match. The CDR3 is 16 residues long.

In this sample, this clonotype turned up a few times. CDR3 nucleotide sequence: TGCAGCGTGGGGAGTCGCGGGGGGCTACTCTACAATGAGCAGTTCTTC. Translation gives CSVGSRGGLLYNEQFF. This chain connects TRBV29-1 to TRBJ2-1; 8 nucleotides align to TRBD2. Germline V gives CDR1 SQVTM, CDR2 ANQGSEA. The junction had 13 bases not matched to a gene; V was cut back by 6 bases and J by 3 bases. CDR3 length: 16 amino acids.